This T cell receptor (beta chain) was obtained from a study of Ad26.COV2.S vaccination and SARS-CoV-2 variants. General study results and limits: People who got the vaccine had more spike-specific TCR breadth than people who got placebo.

Described treatment: 15 to 20 received Ad26.COV2.S at low or high dose, single or two shots; several received placebo; per-sample allocation not given. Each sample was drawn 63 days after the first injection (of vaccine or placebo). An adult of 18-55 years in Boston served as donor. The table came from immunoSEQ multiplex PCR; TCRdb's copy has only in-frame clones and leaves some out. Among around 400,000 clones listed, about nine tenths were seen once. Concerning this clone: Its target is not known.

This receptor was obtained from a person aged 18-60 years who received the Ad26.COV2.S COVID-19 vaccine or a placebo. This specimen consisted of peripheral blood, obtained in a trial of Ad26.COV2.S vaccine versus placebo.

CDR3 residues: CASGTPGEITEAFF. The CDR3 nucleotides are TGTGCCAGCGGAACCCCAGGGGAGATCACTGAAGCTTTCTTT. The gene calls are TRBV2 and TRBJ1-1, with D maybe TRBD1 (6 bases). Germline values: CDR1 SNHLY, CDR2 FYNNEI. The CDR3 totals 14 residues. The V and J ends lost 8 bases and 4 bases respectively, with 17 bases between them.